The 15 T cell receptor beta chains reported below all come from one sample, sequenced in a study of blood T cell repertoires in COVID-19. Assay: immunoSEQ multiplex PCR; the TCRdb copy retains only in-frame clones and omits some. Among under 250,000 clones listed, about four fifths were seen once. The specimen was peripheral blood. The receptors here all came from a woman between 25 and 40 years old who had recovered from COVID-19.

The J gene is TRBJ2-1, the V gene TRBV9, with 10 bases fitting TRBD1. Germline V gene sequence: CDR1 SGDLS, CDR2 YYNGEE. With V trimmed by 2 bases and J by 4 bases, 6 bases remained unmatched. This CDR3 has 16 residues. The CDR3 region has the DNA TGTGCCAGCAGCGTCAGGGGACAGGGGTTTTACAATGAGCAGTTCTTC. This codes for CASSVRGQGFYNEQFF.

The chain couples TRBV6-5 to TRBJ1-1; D is unclear. Germline loops: CDR1 MNHEY, CDR2 SVGAGI. This CDR3 spans 13 amino acids. The V and J ends lost 4 bases and 3 bases respectively, with 9 bases between them. The CDR3 bases are TGTGCCAGCAGTTTCTCCCGGGACACTGAAGCTTTCTTT. Translating gives CASSFSRDTEAFF.

The chain has TRBV4-2 and TRBJ2-3, with 8 bases that match TRBD2. The CDR3 spans 16 residues. V was pared by 3 bases and J by 5 bases, with 10 bases of the junction left unmatched. Germline lookup yields CDR1 LGHNA and CDR2 YNFKEQ. CDR3 sequence (DNA): TGTGCCAGCAGCCAGACCGCGACTAGCGCCAAAGATACGCAGTATTTT. This codes for CASSQTATSAKDTQYF.

V gene TRBV5-1 combines with J gene TRBJ1-2; TRBD1 matches at 8 bases. V shed 2 bases, J shed 4 bases, and the junction held 4 bases outside the gene matches. Germline assignment: CDR1 SGHRS and CDR2 YFSETQ. The CDR3 is 14 amino acids. CDR3 nucleotides: TGCGCCAGCAGCTTAACAGGGGGGGCCTATGGCTACACCTTC. Its protein product is CASSLTGGAYGYTF.

The chain is built from TRBV6-2 or TRBV6-3 and TRBJ1-2; 7 positions agree with TRBD1. V shed 2 bases and J 4 bases; nucleotides not matched to a gene: 7. Per the germline V gene, CDR1 is MNHEY and CDR2 is SVGEGT. The CDR3 totals 15 residues. CDR3 sequence (DNA): TGTGCCAGCAGTTACGGGCAAGGGGGCGCCTATGGCTACACCTTC. This codes for CASSYGQGGAYGYTF.

The chain is built from TRBV2 and TRBJ1-2, with TRBD1 matching over 7 bases. This CDR3 spans 13 amino acids. J gave up 3 bases and V 5 bases, and 3 bases lay outside the gene matches. CDR1 and CDR2 from the germline V gene are SNHLY and FYNNEI. CDR3 region: CASSPGQDYGYTF. As DNA, the CDR3 is TGTGCCAGCAGTCCAGGACAGGACTATGGCTACACCTTC.

The CDR3 DNA is TGCGCCAGCAGTAGCCTGAGTCAAGGAGATACGCAGTATTTT. Encoded protein: CASSSLSQGDTQYF. The chain joins TRBV5-1 to TRBJ2-3; no firm D call. This CDR3 spans 14 amino acids. V was clipped by 5 bases and J by 5 bases, with 15 bases between them. Germline CDR1 is SGHRS and CDR2 is YFSETQ.

The gene calls are TRBV9 and TRBJ1-5; tentatively, D is TRBD1 (6 bases). The CDR3 is made up of 15 amino acids. Germline V lookup: CDR1 SGDLS, CDR2 YYNGEE. V lost 0 bases to trimming and J lost 4 bases, with 11 bases between them. CDR3 sequence reads: CASSVAGQINQPQHF. CDR3 sequence (DNA): TGTGCCAGCAGCGTAGCTGGACAGATAAATCAGCCCCAGCATTTT.

J is TRBJ2-5 and V is TRBV7-2; D ambiguous. V lost 1 base to trimming and J lost 4 bases, with 16 bases between them. Per the germline V gene, CDR1 is SGHTA and CDR2 is FQGNSA. The CDR3 loop spans 16 amino acids. The CDR3 loop is CASSLDQAATRETQYF. CDR3 nucleotide sequence: TGTGCCAGCAGCTTAGACCAGGCCGCAACCCGAGAGACCCAGTACTTC.

The chain combines TRBV5-1 with TRBJ2-1; unclear D gene. V lost 4 bases and J 5 bases, leaving 10 bases between the germline ends. This CDR3 is built from 13 residues. CDR1 is SGHRS, CDR2 YFSETQ, per germline. The DNA of the CDR3 is TGCGCCAGCAGCATCGTGCTAGACAATGAGCAGTTCTTC. Its translation is CASSIVLDNEQFF.

Remarks on this clone: The sample has other DNA sequences that encode this CDR3 too. The chain has TRBV6-5 and TRBJ2-5; 7 nucleotides match TRBD2. The CDR3 runs to 16 residues. The V and J ends lost 3 bases and 5 bases, in that order; junction bases with no gene match: 12. The germline V gene encodes CDR1 MNHEY and CDR2 SVGAGI. In DNA, the CDR3 is TGTGCCAGCAGTTATTCCGGGCGGGAAGCGGGGGAGACCCAGTACTTC. It encodes CASSYSGREAGETQYF.

V is TRBV2 and J is TRBJ1-5, with TRBD1 matching over 7 bases. The CDR3 is 13 residues long. The germline gives CDR1 SNHLY, CDR2 FYNNEI. V was clipped by 5 bases and J by 5 bases; unmatched bases: 3. The CDR3 reads CASSSRGDQPQHF. The CDR3 DNA reads as TGTGCCAGCAGTAGCAGGGGGGATCAGCCCCAGCATTTT. The full variable domain, completed using reference TRBV2 and TRBJ1-5, is EPEVTQTPSHQVTQMGQEVILRCVPISNHLYFYWYRQILGQKVEFLVSFYNNEISEKSEIFDDQFSVERPDGSNFTLKIRSTKLEDSAMYFCASSSRGDQPQHFGDGTRLSIL.

This sequence joins TRBV10-3 and TRBJ2-1; 8 bases agree with TRBD1. V dropped 8 bases and J dropped 7; count of bases not matched to a gene: 7. Germline CDR1 reads ENHRY; CDR2 reads SYGVKD. This CDR3 has 13 residues. In DNA form, the CDR3 reads TGTGCCATCTCGGGACAGGATGGAAATGAGCAGTTCTTC. Translation: CAISGQDGNEQFF.

V usage is TRBV6-5 and J usage is TRBJ1-2, with 9 bases that match TRBD1. In germline, CDR1 is MNHEY, CDR2 SVGAGI. The trim removed 3 bases at V and 7 bases at J, leaving 6 bases unmatched. CDR3 length equals 14 residues. CDR3 protein: CASSYDRGGSGYTF. Here the CDR3 DNA reads TGTGCCAGCAGTTATGACAGGGGGGGAAGTGGCTACACCTTC.

The V gene is TRBV6-5, the J gene TRBJ1-2; D may be TRBD1 (6 bases). Germline V gene lookup returns CDR1 MNHEY and CDR2 SVGAGI. V lost 4 bases, J lost 7 bases, and 16 bases lay in between. This CDR3 has 14 amino acids. CDR3 nucleotide sequence: TGTGCCAGCAGTTCGGGACACCAACGGGGTGGCTACACCTTC. Its translation: CASSSGHQRGGYTF.